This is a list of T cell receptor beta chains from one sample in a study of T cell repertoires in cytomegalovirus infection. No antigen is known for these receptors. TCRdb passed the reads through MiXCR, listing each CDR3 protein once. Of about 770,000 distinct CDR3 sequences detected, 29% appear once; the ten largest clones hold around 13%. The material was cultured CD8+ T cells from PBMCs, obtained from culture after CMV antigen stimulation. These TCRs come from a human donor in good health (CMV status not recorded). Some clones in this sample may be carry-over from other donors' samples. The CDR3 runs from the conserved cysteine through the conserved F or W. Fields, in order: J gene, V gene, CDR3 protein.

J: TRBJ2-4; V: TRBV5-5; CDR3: CASSPPGTGRAKNIQYF
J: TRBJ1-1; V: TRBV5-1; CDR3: CASSWDRVADTEAFF
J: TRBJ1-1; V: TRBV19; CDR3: CASSDPQGYTEAFF
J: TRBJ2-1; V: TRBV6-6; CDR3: CASRYTSGSYNEQFF
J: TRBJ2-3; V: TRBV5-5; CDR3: CASSFMRGPDTQYF
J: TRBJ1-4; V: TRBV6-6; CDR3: CASSYPPHATNEKLFF
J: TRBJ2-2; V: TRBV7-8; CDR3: CASSPGEKRTGELFF
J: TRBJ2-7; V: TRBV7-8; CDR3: CASSPSGGGSYEQYF
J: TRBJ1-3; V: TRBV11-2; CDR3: CASHGGYSGNTIYF
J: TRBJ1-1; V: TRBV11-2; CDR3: CASSLLRTGDTEAFF
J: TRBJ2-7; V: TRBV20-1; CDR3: CSARDRAAISYEQYF
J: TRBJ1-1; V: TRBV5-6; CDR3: CASNPTGATEAFF
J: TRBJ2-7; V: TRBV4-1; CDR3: CASSQDGTGGGYEQYF
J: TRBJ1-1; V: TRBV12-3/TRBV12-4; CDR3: CASRVLNTEAFF
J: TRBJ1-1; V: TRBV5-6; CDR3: CASSGLTGLAEAFF
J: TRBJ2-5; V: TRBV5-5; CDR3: CASSGPRYQETQYF
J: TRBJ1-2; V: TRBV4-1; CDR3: CASSQAYGGNNYGYTF
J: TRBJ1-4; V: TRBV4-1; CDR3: CASSQGSPEKLFF
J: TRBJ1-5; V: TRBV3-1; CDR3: CASSQRPGRRGNNQPQHF
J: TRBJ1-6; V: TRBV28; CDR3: CASSLVEISYNSPLHF
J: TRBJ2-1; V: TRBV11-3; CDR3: CASSPGTGGADNEQFF
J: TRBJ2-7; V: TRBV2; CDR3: CASATGGLYEQYF
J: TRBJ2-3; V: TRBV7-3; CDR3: CASSLTTGGYTDTQYF
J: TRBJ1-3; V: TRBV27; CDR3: CASSSGITGNTIYF
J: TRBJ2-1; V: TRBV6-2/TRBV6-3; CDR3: CASSRQGNYNEQFF
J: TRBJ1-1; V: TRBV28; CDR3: CASSLHGGAGNTEAFF
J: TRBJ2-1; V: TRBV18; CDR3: CASSPPEGTTPYNEQFF
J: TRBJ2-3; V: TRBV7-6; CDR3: CASSQGTSGGPDAQYF
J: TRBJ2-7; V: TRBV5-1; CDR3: CASADRAAYEQYF
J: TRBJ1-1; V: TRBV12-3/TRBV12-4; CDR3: CASTPQETLGGYTEAFF
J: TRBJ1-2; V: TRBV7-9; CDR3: CASSLVSRDYGYTF
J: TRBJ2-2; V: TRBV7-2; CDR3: CASPTDRDGNTGELFF
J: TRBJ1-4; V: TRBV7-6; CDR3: CASSSPAGQEKLFF
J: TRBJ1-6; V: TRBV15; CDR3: CATSRDLGARPSPLHF
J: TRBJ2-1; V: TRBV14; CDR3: CASSHPVVYNEQFF
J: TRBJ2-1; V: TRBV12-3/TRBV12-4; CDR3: CASSFGVVEQFF
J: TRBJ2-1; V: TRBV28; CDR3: CASSLSGGRKYNEQFF
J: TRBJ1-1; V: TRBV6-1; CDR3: CASSDAGGSEAFF
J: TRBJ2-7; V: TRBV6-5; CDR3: CASSLRRRIESGGSYEQYF
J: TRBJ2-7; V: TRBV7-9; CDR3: CASSSTGEAYEQYF